The 27 T cell receptor beta chains listed next were all sequenced from one sample in a study of T-cell reconstitution after alpha-beta-depleted transplantation in children. Unique molecular identifiers were built into the TCRbeta library. MiXCR was run by TCRdb on the PCR reads, yielding one entry per CDR3 protein. This table holds some 590,000 distinct CDR3 sequences, more than 9% found once. Sequences were derived from PBMCs from the stem cell graft donor, sampled from the stem cell graft. These receptors all come from a human donor who donated a stem cell graft to a child with acute myeloid leukemia.

Comments on this clonotype: A much larger clone lies one base from this, so it may be a read error. Lacking the conserved final phenylalanine or tryptophan, this CDR3 likely reflects a read error. V usage is TRBV6-5 and J usage is TRBJ1-4; D remains ambiguous. This CDR3 spans 11 amino acids. CDR1 MNHEY and CDR2 SVGAGI come from the germline V gene. The V end was cut by 8 bases, the J end by 4 bases, with 5 bases between. The CDR3 sequence: CASGDNEKLFY. CDR3 in DNA: TGTGCCAGCGGGGATAATGAAAAACTGTTTTAT.

This clonotype was observed a handful of times. The CDR3 loop reads CASSSPGTSGTDTQYF. The CDR3 region has the DNA TGTGCCAGCAGCTCCCCCGGGACTAGCGGCACAGATACGCAGTATTTT. V and J are TRBV7-9 and TRBJ2-3; 10 bases are shared with TRBD2. The J segment lost 1 base and the V segment lost 4 bases, leaving 5 bases of the junction unmatched. Germline values: CDR1 SEHNR, CDR2 FQNEAQ (reference sequence). The CDR3 is 16 amino acids.

In its sample, this clonotype was seen a few times. A junction boundary mismatches the germline segment, possibly from a read error. The chain is built from TRBV20-1 and TRBJ2-3, with 12 nucleotides matching TRBD2. This CDR3 spans 15 amino acids. In germline, CDR1 is DFQATT, CDR2 SNEGSKA (reference sequence). The DNA of the CDR3 is TGCAGTGCGATACCTGGGTTACTAGCGGGAGGCCTGCCGGGCTTT. Encoded protein: CSAIPGLLAGGLPGF.

J is TRBJ2-2 and V is TRBV6-2 or TRBV6-3; D is possibly TRBD1 (5 bases). The germline V gene has CDR1 MNHEY and CDR2 SVGEGT. V was shortened by 0 bases and J by 5 bases, with 7 bases between the two germline ends. The CDR3 spans 14 residues. DNA of the CDR3: TGTGCCAGCAGTTACTCGACAGTTACCGGGGAGCTGTTTTTT. Amino acid sequence: CASSYSTVTGELFF.

This clonotype was observed many times. This chain connects TRBV9 to TRBJ2-3, with D possibly being TRBD1 (6 bases). With 0 bases removed from V and 5 bases from J, the gap between germline ends came to 10 bases. The germline V gene has CDR1 SGDLS and CDR2 YYNGEE. The CDR3 has 14 amino acids. The CDR3 nucleotides read TGTGCCAGCAGCGTAGAGGGGGATGGAGATACGCAGTATTTT. Residues: CASSVEGDGDTQYF. Using reference TRBV9 and TRBJ2-3 for the parts outside the CDR3, the full variable domain is DSGVTQTPKHLITATGQRVTLRCSPRSGDLSVYWYQQSLDQGLQFLIQYYNGEERAKGNILERFSAQQFPDLHSELNLSSLELGDSALYFCASSVEGDGDTQYFGPGTRLTVL.

In its sample, this clonotype was seen many times. V and J are TRBV6-5 and TRBJ1-1; no clear D gene. The V end was cut by 2 bases, the J end by 0 bases, with 4 bases between. Germline CDR1 MNHEY, CDR2 SVGAGI. This CDR3 is 13 amino acids long. The chain's CDR3 is CASSYRLNTEAFF. The CDR3 DNA reads TGTGCCAGCAGTTACAGGTTGAACACTGAAGCTTTCTTT.

A word on this clonotype: Given a much more abundant clone one base away, this may be a read error. The chain combines TRBV9 with TRBJ2-1; tentatively, D is TRBD1 or TRBD2 (5 bases each). The CDR3 sequence is 13 residues long. In germline, CDR1 is SGDLS, CDR2 YYNGEE. The CDR3 bases are TGTGCCAGCAGCGAGGGACCGCACAATGAGCAGCTCTTC. Translated, it gives CASSEGPHNEQLF.

This clonotype occurred a few times. The chain combines TRBV5-6 with TRBJ2-1; TRBD2 is a possible D gene (6 bases). The CDR3 spans 17 residues. Germline assignment: CDR1 SGHDT and CDR2 YYEEEE. V lost 1 base and J 1 base, leaving 15 bases between the germline ends. CDR3 nucleotides: TGTGCCAGCAGCTTGTTTAGCGGTTTTTTGTCCTACAATGAGCAGTTCTTC. Protein product: CASSLFSGFLSYNEQFF.

This clonotype appeared a few times. This chain's CDR3 is CASSTTGTGSGYTF. The CDR3 region has the DNA TGTGCCAGCAGCACTACCGGGACAGGCTCCGGCTACACCTTC. V usage is TRBV7-2 and J usage is TRBJ1-2, with 8 bases identical to TRBD1. Germline-derived CDR1 and CDR2 are SGHTA and FQGNSA. The CDR3 totals 14 residues. V lost 5 bases and J lost 8; bases outside the gene matches: 10.

This clonotype was observed a few times. This chain links TRBV7-2 with TRBJ2-7, with TRBD2 matching 11 bases. Per the germline V gene, CDR1 is SGHTA and CDR2 is FQGNSA. The CDR3 is made up of 17 amino acids. Unmatched junction bases numbered 8, after V lost 1 base and J lost 3 bases. Written as DNA, the CDR3 is TGTGCCAGCAGCTTAGTAACTAGCGGGGGCCTTTTCTACGAGCAGTACTTC. Translation gives CASSLVTSGGLFYEQYF.

This clonotype was found a few times. The chain has TRBV7-9 and TRBJ2-5; no clear D. V was shortened by 5 bases and J by 0 bases, with 13 bases between the two germline ends. The CDR3 loop spans 15 amino acids. CDR1 and CDR2 from the germline V gene are SEHNR and FQNEAQ (reference sequence). The chain's CDR3 is CASSPALGYQETQYF. CDR3 DNA sequence: TGTGCCAGCAGCCCAGCCCTGGGGTACCAAGAGACCCAGTACTTC.

The J gene is TRBJ2-3, the V gene TRBV20-1; 11 bases line up with TRBD2. The CDR3 contains 16 residues. Germline V gives CDR1 DFQATT, CDR2 SNEGSKA (reference sequence). V gave up 2 bases and J gave up 2 bases; unmatched junction bases: 6. The CDR3 nucleotides are TGCAGTGCTAGATTTCGACTAGCGGGATACACAGATACGCAGTATTTT. Residues: CSARFRLAGYTDTQYF.

This clonotype was detected only a few times. J is TRBJ2-5 and V is TRBV7-2; 7 nucleotides align to TRBD2. CDR3 length equals 17 residues. CDR1 SGHTA and CDR2 FQGNSA come from the germline V gene. Losses at the gene ends were 0 bases for V and 6 bases for J; bases not matched to a gene: 13. The CDR3 protein is CASSLASGGLKMKTQYF. CDR3 nucleotide sequence: TGTGCCAGCAGCTTAGCCTCCGGGGGACTAAAAATGAAGACCCAGTACTTC.

This clonotype came up a few times. The rearrangement joins TRBV5-1 to TRBJ2-1; D might be TRBD1 or TRBD2, each matching 5 bases. This CDR3 region has 15 residues. Germline V gene sequence: CDR1 SGHRS, CDR2 YFSETQ. Between the trimmed V and J ends, which lost 6 bases and 1 base, there was a span of 14 bases. The CDR3: CASIGGAESYNEQFF. The DNA for the CDR3 is TGCGCCAGCATTGGGGGAGCTGAATCCTACAATGAGCAGTTCTTC.

Only a few counts were recorded for this clonotype. This chain connects TRBV29-1 to TRBJ1-3; D ambiguous. The ends were cut back, 1 base at V and 2 bases at J, with 12 bases in the middle. The germline V gene has CDR1 SQVTM and CDR2 ANQGSEA. The CDR3 is made up of 15 amino acids. CDR3 DNA: TGCAGCGTTGAAGTAGTAACCAGGCCTGGAAACACCATATATTTT. Translation gives CSVEVVTRPGNTIYF.

In its sample, this clonotype was seen many times. The V gene is TRBV4-2, the J gene TRBJ2-3; a possible D gene is TRBD1 (6 bases). Germline-derived CDR1 and CDR2 are LGHNA and YNFKEQ. This CDR3 has 17 residues. V lost 2 bases, J lost 2 bases, and 17 bases lay in between. The chain's CDR3 is CASSQQHRVWTTDTQYF. The DNA of the CDR3 is TGTGCCAGCAGCCAACAACACAGGGTTTGGACCACAGATACGCAGTATTTT.

Only a few counts were recorded for this clonotype. The chain joins TRBV29-1 to TRBJ1-2; maybe TRBD1 (6 bases). Trimming took off 3 bases at V and 13 bases at J, with 18 bases between the two ends. CDR3 length equals 12 residues. Germline CDR1 and CDR2: SQVTM and ANQGSEA. CDR3 residues: CSVEHREASGTF. The DNA for the CDR3 is TGCAGCGTTGAGCACAGGGAGGCGTCCGGCACCTTC.

This chain joins TRBV4-3 and TRBJ2-7; D may be TRBD1 (6 bases). The CDR3 consists of 14 residues. The V gene's germline CDR1 is LGHNA and CDR2 YSLEER. Trimming cost V 3 bases and J 0 bases, with 9 bases left between them. The CDR3 nucleotides are TGCGCCAGCAGCCAGGTCAGGGGCTCCTACGAGCAGTACTTC. This translates into CASSQVRGSYEQYF.

V and J are TRBV7-9 and TRBJ2-5; TRBD2 matches 13 bases. This CDR3 region has 14 residues. The germline V gene encodes CDR1 SEHNR and CDR2 FQNEAQ (reference sequence). The V segment lost 4 bases and the J segment 6 bases; nucleotides outside the gene matches: 2. This CDR3 is CASSWGTSGKTQYF. For the CDR3, the DNA is TGTGCCAGCAGCTGGGGGACTAGCGGGAAGACCCAGTACTTC.

This sequence joins TRBV7-8 and TRBJ2-3, with TRBD1 as a possible D gene (5 bases). The germline gives CDR1 SGHVS, CDR2 FQNEAQ. This CDR3 has 16 residues. V lost 0 bases and J 2 bases, leaving 12 bases between the germline ends. The chain's CDR3 is CASSLARDGATDTQYF. CDR3 DNA: TGTGCCAGCAGCTTAGCTAGGGATGGGGCCACAGATACGCAGTATTTT.

This clonotype was counted at least ten times. The chain couples TRBV15 to TRBJ1-5; 8 nucleotides line up with TRBD1. V was clipped by 0 bases and J by 1 base; unmatched bases: 5. The germline V gene has CDR1 LNHNV and CDR2 YYDKDF (reference sequence). CDR3 length equals 17 residues. The CDR3 nucleotides read TGTGCCACCAGCAGAGAGACAGGGGCTTCAAGCAATCAGCCCCAGCATTTT. Translated: CATSRETGASSNQPQHF.

This clonotype was detected only a few times. The rearrangement uses TRBV6-2 or TRBV6-3 and TRBJ2-7; the match to TRBD2 covers 8 bases. CDR1 and CDR2 (germline): MNHEY, SVGEGT. V lost 2 bases to trimming and J lost 2 bases; unmatched junction nucleotides: 8. There are 16 residues in the CDR3. CDR3 nucleotides: TGTGCCAGCAGTTACGGGAGTCTAGCGGGCACCTACGAGCAGTACTTC. Its translation is CASSYGSLAGTYEQYF.

In its sample, this clonotype was seen a few times. The CDR3 sequence: CSASIQGSGDTQYF. CDR3 nucleotide sequence: TGCAGTGCTAGTATACAGGGGTCGGGAGATACGCAGTATTTT. The rearrangement joins TRBV20-1 to TRBJ2-3, with 7 bases matching TRBD1. The CDR3 length is 14 residues. V trimming: 3 bases; J trimming: 5 bases; junction bases outside the gene matches: 8. Per germline, CDR1 DFQATT and CDR2 SNEGSKA (reference sequence).

The gene calls are TRBV12-3 or TRBV12-4 and TRBJ1-1, with D tentatively TRBD1 (5 bases). The CDR3 has 14 amino acids. V was cut by 3 bases and J by 1 base, with 9 bases left in between. The CDR3 reads CASSFSGENTEAFF. For the CDR3, the DNA is TGTGCCAGCAGTTTCTCGGGGGAGAACACTGAAGCTTTCTTT.

This clonotype was counted only a few times. This rearrangement joins TRBV12-3 or TRBV12-4 to TRBJ1-5; D is unclear. CDR3 length: 16 residues. V gave up 1 base and J gave up 2 bases, with 12 bases separating them. The CDR3 nucleotides are TGTGCCAGCAGTTTAGGAGAATCTAGACGCAATCAGCCCCAGCATTTT. Translating gives CASSLGESRRNQPQHF.

There are many counts of this clonotype. The chain couples TRBV5-1 to TRBJ2-3; 8 bases are shared with TRBD1. V dropped 3 bases and J dropped 5; count of bases not matched to a gene: 11. The CDR3 covers 16 residues. The germline gives CDR1 SGHRS, CDR2 YFSETQ. CDR3 amino acids: CASSSLTGDGGDTQYF. For the CDR3, the DNA is TGCGCCAGCAGCTCGTTGACAGGGGATGGAGGAGATACGCAGTATTTT. Filled out from reference TRBV5-1 and TRBJ2-3, the complete variable domain reads KAGVTQTPRYLIKTRGQQVTLSCSPISGHRSVSWYQQTPGQGLQFLFEYFSETQRNKGNFPGRFSGRQFSNSRSEMNVSTLELGDSALYLCASSSLTGDGGDTQYFGPGTRLTVL.

In this sample, this clonotype turned up many times. V and J are TRBV29-1 and TRBJ2-2; D is uncertain. Germline CDR1 reads SQVTM; CDR2 reads ANQGSEA. The CDR3 has 12 residues. Deletions cut 5 bases from V and 1 base from J, with 5 bases between. This CDR3 reads CSVPQNTGELFF. The CDR3 DNA follows: TGCAGCGTTCCCCAGAACACCGGGGAGCTGTTTTTT.